Following are 5 T cell receptor beta chains from one sample sequenced in a study of synovial regulatory T cells in juvenile arthritis. TCRdb's copy holds only in-frame clones and misses some; the assay was immunoSEQ multiplex PCR. This listing includes roughly 8,000 clones. The sequencing sample was made of Treg cells from blood. Subset noted: remaining (HLA-DR-negative) circulating blood Treg cells. The receptors stem from a donor aged 2-30 years with juvenile idiopathic arthritis.

The chain is built from TRBV28 and TRBJ2-7; the D gene TCRdb calls, TRBD1, cannot be checked with no DNA. Germline CDR1 and CDR2: MDHEN and SYDVKM. The CDR3 has 14 residues. No DNA appears here. Here the CDR3 reads CASSLADRYYEQYF.

The chain couples TRBV5-4 to TRBJ2-1. CDR1 is SGHNT and CDR2 is YYREEE in the germline V gene (reference sequence). This CDR3 has 15 residues. No DNA is given. The CDR3 is CASTLGGSSYNEQFF.

The rearrangement joins TRBV5-4 to TRBJ2-5; TCRdb proposes TRBD1, but this gene call is untestable without DNA. The germline CDR1 and CDR2 sequences are SGHNT and YYREEE (reference sequence). This CDR3 has 13 residues. Only the protein is available. Here the CDR3 reads CASRGQIEETQYF.

The chain carries TRBV27 and TRBJ1-2. The CDR3 is 13 amino acids. No DNA was logged. Per the germline V gene, CDR1 is MNHEY and CDR2 is SMNVEV (reference sequence). This chain's CDR3 is CASSLGGPYGYTF.

The chain combines TRBV4-2 with TRBJ1-1; TCRdb reports TRBD1, a call that lacks DNA to check it against. The CDR3 contains 14 residues. Only the protein is on record. Per germline, CDR1 LGHNA and CDR2 YNFKEQ. CDR3 region: CASRRGQGNTEAFF.